The rows below give T cell receptor beta chains drawn from one sample of a study of chemoradiotherapy in HPV16-positive cancers. Profiled with immunoSEQ multiplex PCR; TCRdb holds only in-frame clones, not every one. The data contain about 7,000 clones, approximately 79% of them singletons. This material was collected from a patient who underwent chemoradiotherapy. The receptors were sampled from a human donor with HPV-associated anogenital cancer. The CDR3 runs from the conserved cysteine through the conserved F or W. Each record gives: clone size, V gene, J gene, D gene, CDR3 protein, CDR3 DNA. A D gene is named only where the DNA matches it firmly. Size tells how often a clone was seen (once, few, many) or the class of an expanded clone, and some rows leave it out.

clone_size: few
v_call: TRBV5-1
j_call: TRBJ1-2
d_call: -
cdr3_aa: CASSHGTDYGYTF
cdr3_nt: TGCGCCAGCAGCCACGGGACGGATTATGGCTACACCTTC

clone_size: -
v_call: TRBV19
j_call: TRBJ1-1
d_call: TRBD1
cdr3_aa: CASSVGQRNTEAFF
cdr3_nt: TGTGCCAGTAGTGTGGGACAGCGGAACACTGAAGCTTTCTTT

clone_size: -
v_call: TRBV28
j_call: TRBJ2-6
d_call: -
cdr3_aa: CASTTDSELSGANVLTF
cdr3_nt: TGTGCCAGCACCACGGACAGTGAACTCTCTGGGGCCAACGTCCTGACTTTC

clone_size: -
v_call: TRBV28
j_call: TRBJ1-2
d_call: -
cdr3_aa: CASSPPGDDYGYTF
cdr3_nt: TGTGCCAGCAGTCCCCCCGGGGATGACTATGGCTACACCTTC

clone_size: -
v_call: TRBV6-6
j_call: TRBJ2-7
d_call: -
cdr3_aa: CASSREEGHEQYF
cdr3_nt: TGTGCCAGCAGTAGGGAGGAGGGGCACGAGCAGTACTTC

clone_size: -
v_call: TRBV9
j_call: TRBJ1-4
d_call: TRBD1
cdr3_aa: CASSLPRQGLDEKLFF
cdr3_nt: TGTGCCAGCAGCTTACCCAGACAGGGCTTGGATGAAAAACTGTTTTTT

clone_size: -
v_call: TRBV5-1
j_call: TRBJ2-1
d_call: -
cdr3_aa: CASSLRLSQGSNEQFF
cdr3_nt: TGCGCCAGCAGCTTGCGGTTGAGTCAGGGGAGTAATGAGCAGTTCTTC

clone_size: -
v_call: TRBV5-4
j_call: TRBJ2-7
d_call: -
cdr3_aa: CASSGVTYEQYF
cdr3_nt: TGTGCCAGCAGCGGGGTTACCTACGAGCAGTACTTC

clone_size: -
v_call: TRBV5-1
j_call: TRBJ2-7
d_call: -
cdr3_aa: CASSLKESYEQYF
cdr3_nt: TGCGCCAGCAGCTTAAAGGAGTCCTACGAGCAGTACTTC

clone_size: -
v_call: TRBV7-9
j_call: TRBJ2-3
d_call: -
cdr3_aa: CASNSGSQADTQYF
cdr3_nt: TGTGCCAGCAATAGCGGATCGCAAGCGGATACGCAGTATTTT

clone_size: -
v_call: TRBV11-3
j_call: TRBJ2-3
d_call: -
cdr3_aa: CASSLELGDTQYF
cdr3_nt: TGTGCCAGCAGCTTAGAGTTGGGAGATACGCAGTATTTT

clone_size: -
v_call: TRBV30
j_call: TRBJ1-1
d_call: TRBD1
cdr3_aa: CACQTGYTEAFF
cdr3_nt: TGTGCCTGTCAGACAGGGTACACTGAAGCTTTCTTT

clone_size: -
v_call: TRBV30
j_call: TRBJ1-5
d_call: TRBD1
cdr3_aa: CACQQGASNQPQHF
cdr3_nt: TGTGCCTGTCAACAGGGGGCAAGCAATCAGCCCCAGCATTTT

clone_size: once
v_call: TRBV6-1
j_call: TRBJ1-2
d_call: -
cdr3_aa: CATAGLFWGYTF
cdr3_nt: TGTGCCACCGCCGGTTTGTTTTGGGGCTACACCTTC

clone_size: -
v_call: TRBV5-1
j_call: TRBJ1-1
d_call: TRBD1
cdr3_aa: CASSLQGDRTEAFF
cdr3_nt: TGCGCCAGCAGCTTACAGGGGGATCGCACTGAAGCTTTCTTT

clone_size: -
v_call: TRBV7-9
j_call: TRBJ1-2
d_call: -
cdr3_aa: CASSPQGGRTNYGYTF
cdr3_nt: TGTGCCAGCAGCCCCCAAGGCGGCCGAACTAACTATGGCTACACCTTC

clone_size: few
v_call: TRBV5-4
j_call: TRBJ1-2
d_call: -
cdr3_aa: CASSLGKGPPWNYGYTF
cdr3_nt: TGTGCCAGCAGCTTGGGAAAGGGACCGCCCTGGAACTATGGCTACACCTTC

clone_size: -
v_call: TRBV6-6
j_call: TRBJ2-1
d_call: TRBD2
cdr3_aa: CASRGLAGAREQFF
cdr3_nt: TGTGCCAGCAGGGGACTAGCGGGAGCTCGGGAGCAGTTCTTC

clone_size: few
v_call: TRBV28
j_call: TRBJ1-6
d_call: TRBD1
cdr3_aa: CASSLSTGLYNSPLHF
cdr3_nt: TGTGCCAGCAGTTTATCGACAGGGCTCTATAATTCACCCCTCCACTTT

clone_size: -
v_call: TRBV5-1
j_call: TRBJ1-2
d_call: -
cdr3_aa: CASSADSANYGYTF
cdr3_nt: TGCGCCAGCAGCGCCGACAGTGCTAACTATGGCTACACCTTC

clone_size: -
v_call: TRBV5-5
j_call: TRBJ1-1
d_call: TRBD1
cdr3_aa: CASSLAVRTGGGGTEAFF
cdr3_nt: TGTGCCAGCAGCTTGGCCGTTAGGACAGGGGGTGGGGGAACTGAAGCTTTCTTT

clone_size: -
v_call: TRBV7-9
j_call: TRBJ1-1
d_call: -
cdr3_aa: CASSLSGAIEAFF
cdr3_nt: TGTGCCAGCAGCTTATCGGGCGCTATAGAAGCTTTCTTT

clone_size: -
v_call: TRBV28
j_call: TRBJ2-7
d_call: -
cdr3_aa: CASRTIRDGTYEQYF
cdr3_nt: TGTGCCAGCAGGACCATCCGGGACGGAACCTACGAGCAGTACTTC

clone_size: -
v_call: TRBV6-5
j_call: TRBJ2-7
d_call: TRBD2
cdr3_aa: CASSYILAGVGEQYF
cdr3_nt: TGTGCCAGCAGTTACATTCTAGCGGGAGTGGGTGAGCAGTACTTC

clone_size: -
v_call: TRBV5-5
j_call: TRBJ1-6
d_call: -
cdr3_aa: CASSPVLSSPLHF
cdr3_nt: TGTGCCAGCAGCCCCGTTTTAAGTTCACCCCTCCACTTT

clone_size: few
v_call: TRBV28
j_call: TRBJ2-7
d_call: -
cdr3_aa: CASSSEGTLQYF
cdr3_nt: TGTGCCAGCAGTTCCGAGGGGACTCTTCAGTACTTC

clone_size: -
v_call: TRBV4-1
j_call: TRBJ2-7
d_call: -
cdr3_aa: CASSQDSHEQYF
cdr3_nt: TGCGCCAGCAGCCAAGATTCTCACGAGCAGTACTTC

clone_size: -
v_call: TRBV11-2
j_call: TRBJ2-7
d_call: TRBD2
cdr3_aa: CASSSPRGSGSYEQYF
cdr3_nt: TGTGCCAGCAGCTCCCCTCGCGGGAGCGGCTCCTACGAGCAGTACTTC

clone_size: -
v_call: TRBV18
j_call: TRBJ2-7
d_call: TRBD1
cdr3_aa: CASSPDRGEQYF
cdr3_nt: TGTGCCAGCTCACCAGACAGGGGCGAGCAGTACTTC

clone_size: few
v_call: TRBV7-8
j_call: TRBJ1-2
d_call: -
cdr3_aa: CASSLDSINYGYTF
cdr3_nt: TGTGCCAGCAGCTTAGACTCGATTAACTATGGCTACACCTTC

clone_size: -
v_call: TRBV18
j_call: TRBJ2-7
d_call: -
cdr3_aa: CASSPGRMTYEQYF
cdr3_nt: TGTGCCAGCTCACCGGGACGTATGACCTACGAGCAGTACTTC

clone_size: -
v_call: TRBV6-4
j_call: TRBJ2-3
d_call: -
cdr3_aa: CASSEIRGADTQYF
cdr3_nt: TGTGCCAGCAGTGAGATTCGCGGGGCAGATACGCAGTATTTT

clone_size: once
v_call: TRBV7-8
j_call: TRBJ2-1
d_call: TRBD2
cdr3_aa: CASSYTSGGARYEQFF
cdr3_nt: TGTGCCAGCAGCTACACTAGCGGGGGGGCGCGTTATGAGCAGTTCTTC

clone_size: -
v_call: TRBV11-3
j_call: TRBJ2-7
d_call: -
cdr3_aa: CASSPDPGSYEQYF
cdr3_nt: TGTGCCAGCAGCCCTGATCCGGGGAGCTACGAGCAGTACTTC

clone_size: -
v_call: TRBV29-1
j_call: TRBJ2-7
d_call: TRBD1
cdr3_aa: CSGRDSAYEQYF
cdr3_nt: TGCAGCGGCCGGGACAGCGCCTACGAGCAGTACTTC

clone_size: once
v_call: TRBV11-1
j_call: TRBJ2-6
d_call: TRBD2
cdr3_aa: CASSHGGAGANVLTF
cdr3_nt: TGTGCCAGCAGCCACGGGGGGGCTGGGGCCAACGTCCTGACTTTC

clone_size: -
v_call: TRBV5-1
j_call: TRBJ1-3
d_call: TRBD1
cdr3_aa: CASSLAPVTRQGLNSIYF
cdr3_nt: TGCGCCAGCAGCTTGGCCCCCGTAACGAGACAGGGTTTGAATTCCATATATTTT

clone_size: -
v_call: TRBV7-3
j_call: TRBJ2-1
d_call: -
cdr3_aa: CASSVGGGYNEQFF
cdr3_nt: TGTGCCAGCAGCGTAGGAGGGGGCTACAATGAGCAGTTCTTC

clone_size: -
v_call: TRBV28
j_call: TRBJ1-4
d_call: -
cdr3_aa: CASSVPVVDEKLFF
cdr3_nt: TGTGCCAGCAGTGTTCCCGTGGTTGATGAAAAACTGTTTTTT

clone_size: large
v_call: TRBV7-9
j_call: TRBJ1-2
d_call: -
cdr3_aa: CASSPGRDRGYTF
cdr3_nt: TGTGCCAGCAGCCCGGGCAGGGACCGGGGCTACACCTTC

clone_size: -
v_call: TRBV19
j_call: TRBJ1-1
d_call: TRBD1
cdr3_aa: CASSSQGWAEAFF
cdr3_nt: TGTGCCAGTAGTTCACAGGGGTGGGCTGAAGCTTTCTTT

clone_size: -
v_call: TRBV7-6
j_call: TRBJ2-6
d_call: -
cdr3_aa: CASSLDISGANVLTF
cdr3_nt: TGTGCCAGCAGCCTCGACATATCCGGGGCCAACGTCCTGACTTTC

clone_size: once
v_call: TRBV29-1
j_call: TRBJ2-7
d_call: -
cdr3_aa: CSVTAAYEQYF
cdr3_nt: TGCAGCGTTACAGCCGCCTACGAGCAGTACTTC

clone_size: -
v_call: TRBV19
j_call: TRBJ2-6
d_call: TRBD1
cdr3_aa: CASSRQGLPGANVLTF
cdr3_nt: TGTGCCAGTAGTCGACAGGGTTTGCCTGGGGCCAACGTCCTGACTTTC

clone_size: -
v_call: TRBV28
j_call: TRBJ1-2
d_call: -
cdr3_aa: CASNYNYGYTF
cdr3_nt: TGTGCCAGCAACTATAACTATGGCTACACCTTC

clone_size: -
v_call: TRBV28
j_call: TRBJ2-4
d_call: -
cdr3_aa: CASSPPGLGAKNIQYF
cdr3_nt: TGTGCCAGCAGTCCCCCGGGCCTAGGCGCCAAAAACATTCAGTACTTC

clone_size: -
v_call: TRBV13
j_call: TRBJ1-2
d_call: -
cdr3_aa: CASSPSPTVTYGYTF
cdr3_nt: TGTGCCAGCAGCCCCTCGCCGACGGTGACCTATGGCTACACCTTC

clone_size: -
v_call: TRBV10-1
j_call: TRBJ2-7
d_call: -
cdr3_aa: CASSEVRGSEQYF
cdr3_nt: TGCGCCAGCAGTGAGGTTCGGGGCTCCGAGCAGTACTTC

clone_size: -
v_call: TRBV11-3
j_call: TRBJ2-7
d_call: TRBD2
cdr3_aa: CASSLNSGGTYEQYF
cdr3_nt: TGTGCCAGCAGCTTAAATAGCGGGGGGACCTACGAGCAGTACTTC

clone_size: -
v_call: TRBV10-3
j_call: TRBJ1-5
d_call: -
cdr3_aa: CAISDRGAGQPQHF
cdr3_nt: TGTGCCATCAGTGATAGAGGGGCCGGTCAGCCCCAGCATTTT

clone_size: once
v_call: TRBV15
j_call: TRBJ1-3
d_call: -
cdr3_aa: CATSTRERNTIYF
cdr3_nt: TGTGCCACCAGCACACGAGAGCGGAACACCATATATTTT

clone_size: -
v_call: TRBV19
j_call: TRBJ2-7
d_call: TRBD1
cdr3_aa: CASRPGTGPSTEQYF
cdr3_nt: TGTGCCAGTAGACCCGGGACAGGTCCCTCTACCGAGCAGTATTTC

clone_size: -
v_call: TRBV14
j_call: TRBJ2-1
d_call: TRBD2
cdr3_aa: CASKPTSGSYNEQFF
cdr3_nt: TGTGCCAGCAAACCCACTAGCGGCTCCTACAATGAGCAGTTCTTC

clone_size: -
v_call: TRBV5-1
j_call: TRBJ2-2
d_call: -
cdr3_aa: CASSLEGLGPGELFF
cdr3_nt: TGCGCCAGCAGCTTGGAAGGATTAGGCCCCGGGGAGCTGTTTTTT

clone_size: once
v_call: TRBV23-1
j_call: TRBJ1-5
d_call: TRBD1
cdr3_aa: CASSHESGQGDNQPQHF
cdr3_nt: TGCGCCAGCAGTCATGAATCGGGACAGGGGGACAATCAGCCCCAGCATTTT

clone_size: -
v_call: TRBV4-1
j_call: TRBJ1-1
d_call: -
cdr3_aa: CASSQDTVNTEAFF
cdr3_nt: TGCGCCAGCAGCCAAGATACAGTGAACACTGAAGCTTTCTTT

clone_size: -
v_call: TRBV29-1
j_call: TRBJ2-1
d_call: -
cdr3_aa: CSALSTEAAYNEQFF
cdr3_nt: TGCAGCGCGCTATCGACCGAGGCCGCCTACAATGAGCAGTTCTTC